A selection of T cell receptor beta chains follows, all from one sample in a study of CXCR3-negative and CXCR3-positive naive CD8 T cells. TCRdb re-called the 5' RACE reads and catalogs CDR3 proteins one per entry, DNA excluded. This table lists 100,000 to 150,000 distinct CDR3 sequences. The sample consisted of naive CXCR3- CD8+ T cells from blood. Source of these receptors: a human donor in good health. Some clones in this sample may be carry-over from other donors' samples. CDR3s include the opening cysteine and the closing phenylalanine or tryptophan.

j_call | v_call | cdr3_aa
TRBJ2-3 | TRBV6-4 | CASSKGADTDTQYF
TRBJ2-1 | TRBV7-2 | CASSLEGLADPSKWFF
TRBJ2-7 | TRBV29-1 | CSVTTGSSYEQYF
TRBJ1-4 | TRBV7-9 | CASSPDSEKLFF
TRBJ1-3 | TRBV2 | CASRPPNRFSPISGNTIYF
TRBJ2-7 | TRBV6-5 | CASSYSTGGTYEQYF
TRBJ1-1 | TRBV12-3/TRBV12-4 | CASSPTQPGTEAFF
TRBJ2-1 | TRBV24-1 | CATSGDIQARDSLWDNEQFF
TRBJ2-7 | TRBV6-2/TRBV6-3 | CASSWDKAYEQYF
TRBJ2-3 | TRBV5-5 | CASSSVPGQSTDTQYF
TRBJ2-4 | TRBV19 | CASTTYSKNIQYF